Below, 10 T cell receptor beta chains from the same sample are listed, as sequenced in a study of blood T cell repertoires in COVID-19. Using immunoSEQ multiplex PCR, the repertoire was profiled, and TCRdb retains in-frame clones only, with some absent. The sample records tens of thousands of clones, more than 85% being singletons. Sequencing used peripheral blood. Every receptor here comes from a man in his forties or fifties in a cohort sampled during active COVID-19.

This clone was counted at least ten times. The rearrangement links TRBV9 to TRBJ2-3, with 7 bases matching TRBD2. Trimming removed 1 base from V and 5 bases from J; junction bases left unmatched: 7. The CDR3 consists of 15 residues. Germline assignment: CDR1 SGDLS and CDR2 YYNGEE. The CDR3 protein is CASSVIPAGLDTQYF. CDR3 DNA: TGTGCCAGCAGCGTAATTCCAGCGGGATTAGATACGCAGTATTTT.

In DNA form, the CDR3 reads TGTGCCAGCAGCCAAGCTTCTAGCGGGAGCTACAATGAGCAGTTCTTC. It codes for CASSQASSGSYNEQFF. The rearrangement joins TRBV3-1 (or the pseudogene TRBV3-2) to TRBJ2-1, with 10 bases lining up with TRBD2. The CDR3 is 16 amino acids. From germline, CDR1 is LGHDT and CDR2 YNNKEL (reference sequence). The trim removed 1 base at V and 3 bases at J, leaving 3 bases unmatched.

In its sample, this clone was seen once. The rearrangement links TRBV15 to TRBJ2-2, with D perhaps matching TRBD2 (5 bases). Trimming shortened V by 2 bases and J by 0 bases, and 13 bases separated the two germline ends. The V gene's germline CDR1 is LNHNV and CDR2 YYDKDF (reference sequence). CDR3 length equals 17 residues. The CDR3 DNA reads TGTGCCACCAGCAGACAACGGAGGTCCGCGAACACCGGGGAGCTGTTTTTT. Encoded protein: CATSRQRRSANTGELFF.

This clone was detected only once. This chain connects TRBV27 to TRBJ1-5, with no clear D. The length of the CDR3 is 13 residues. V lost 6 bases to trimming and J lost 7 bases, with 13 bases between them. The V gene's germline CDR1 is MNHEY and CDR2 SMNVEV (reference sequence). DNA of the CDR3: TGTGCCAGCAGCCTAAGGCGGCACCAGCCCCAGCATTTT. Protein product: CASSLRRHQPQHF.

The chain combines TRBV2 with TRBJ1-1; D is unresolved. Trimming pared 6 bases from V and 0 bases from J, leaving 11 bases between. Germline V CDR1 and CDR2: SNHLY, FYNNEI. The CDR3 contains 14 residues. The CDR3 region is CASRGRRMNTEAFF. CDR3 sequence (DNA): TGTGCCAGCAGGGGCAGAAGAATGAACACTGAAGCTTTCTTT.

V is TRBV7-9 and J is TRBJ2-5, with 8 bases fitting TRBD1. V dropped 5 bases and J dropped 3; count of bases not matched to a gene: 8. This CDR3 comprises 15 residues. The V gene's germline CDR1 is SEHNR and CDR2 FQNEAQ (reference sequence). DNA of the CDR3: TGTGCCAGCAGCCCCAGGGACAGGCGAAAAGAGACCCAGTACTTC. Its protein product is CASSPRDRRKETQYF.

In DNA, the CDR3 is TGTGCCAGCAGTTTATCAGGGGGGGTCGGAAACACCATATATTTT. As protein: CASSLSGGVGNTIYF. The chain links TRBV27 to TRBJ1-3; TRBD1 might be the D (6 bases). V was shortened by 0 bases and J by 4 bases, with 10 bases between the two germline ends. Germline-derived CDR1 and CDR2 are MNHEY and SMNVEV (reference sequence). The CDR3 extends over 15 amino acids.

This clone has just one count. V is TRBV5-1 and J is TRBJ2-3; TRBD2 is a possible D gene (5 bases). This CDR3 has 15 amino acids. Deletions cut 2 bases from V and 0 bases from J, with 10 bases between. CDR1 and CDR2 from the germline V gene are SGHRS and YFSETQ. CDR3 region: CASSFESGSTDTQYF. As DNA, the CDR3 is TGCGCCAGCAGCTTCGAGAGCGGAAGCACAGATACGCAGTATTTT.

CDR3 in amino acids: CASSLNVDGRRENSYEQYF. CDR3 nucleotide sequence: TGTGCCAGCAGCTTAAATGTGGATGGTCGTCGGGAGAACTCCTACGAGCAGTACTTC. The gene calls are TRBV7-8 and TRBJ2-7; possibly TRBD2 for D (6 bases). Germline CDR1 and CDR2: SGHVS and FQNEAQ. This CDR3 is built from 19 residues. The V and J ends lost 2 bases and 0 bases respectively, with 23 bases between them.

The chain couples TRBV7-6 to TRBJ2-2, with 7 bases identical to TRBD2. Germline loops: CDR1 SGHVS, CDR2 FNYEAQ. This CDR3 contains 16 residues. The trim removed 3 bases at V and 6 bases at J, leaving 10 bases unmatched. CDR3 residues: CASSLGGGGVSGELFF. The CDR3 nucleotides are TGTGCCAGCAGCTTGGGCGGGGGAGGCGTGTCCGGGGAGCTGTTTTTT.